The 26 T cell receptor beta chains below all came from one sample that was sequenced in a study of T cells in Graves' hyperthyroidism and ophthalmopathy. What was amplified from RNA transcripts were TCR beta CDR3 regions. TCR CDR3 underwent first-round RT-PCR with the HTBI primer set. TCRdb re-called the multiplex PCR reads through MiXCR, storing one row per CDR3 protein. In the table there are fewer than 800,000 distinct CDR3 sequences, approximately 16% of which are singletons. The sample was blood. The receptors were sampled from a man aged 18 to 35 with Graves' hyperthyroidism.

The sample holds many counts of this clonotype. The chain uses TRBV25-1 and TRBJ2-7; D perhaps matches TRBD1 (5 bases). CDR1 is MGHDK, CDR2 SYGVNS, per germline. This CDR3 is built from 14 residues. The V end was cut by 4 bases, the J end by 2 bases, with 12 bases between. DNA of the CDR3: TGTGCCAGCAGTGTCCTCGACAGTACCTACGAGCAGTACTTC. This gives the protein CASSVLDSTYEQYF.

The chain carries TRBV28 and TRBJ2-7; TRBD1 is a possible D gene (6 bases). There are 15 residues in the CDR3. Per the germline V gene, CDR1 is MDHEN and CDR2 is SYDVKM. V was pared by 6 bases and J by 2 bases, with 17 bases between. This chain's CDR3 is CASSPKGHQTYEQYF. DNA for the CDR3: TGTGCCAGCAGCCCCAAGGGACACCAGACCTACGAGCAGTACTTC.

In its sample, this clonotype was seen many times. The chain carries TRBV11-2 and TRBJ2-7; possibly TRBD1 or TRBD2 for D (5 bases each). Trimming shortened V by 5 bases and J by 7 bases, and 15 bases separated the two germline ends. This CDR3 has 13 residues. CDR1 is SGHAT, CDR2 FQNNGV, per germline. The chain's CDR3 is CASSPGTTWEQYF. The CDR3 DNA sequence: TGTGCCAGCAGCCCTGGGACCACTTGGGAGCAGTACTTC. The full variable domain, in which reference TRBV11-2 and TRBJ2-7 provide the parts outside the CDR3, is EAGVAQSPRYKIIEKRQSVAFWCNPISGHATLYWYQQILGQGPKLLIQFQNNGVVDDSQLPKDRFSAERLKGVDSTLKIQPAKLEDSAVYLCASSPGTTWEQYFGPGTRLTVT.

There are many counts of this clonotype. The chain has TRBV12-3 or TRBV12-4 and TRBJ2-1, with D unclear. V dropped 5 bases and J dropped 9 bases, with 20 bases sitting between them. This CDR3 has 15 residues. The CDR3: CASSPFSGPAGEQFF. CDR3 coding DNA: TGTGCCAGCAGTCCGTTCTCCGGACCAGCCGGTGAGCAGTTCTTC.

This clonotype was counted only a few times. The gene calls are TRBV12-3 or TRBV12-4 and TRBJ1-4, with D possibly being TRBD1 (5 bases). With 6 bases removed from V and 0 bases from J, the gap between germline ends came to 14 bases. The CDR3 has 16 amino acids. CDR3 coding DNA: TGTGCCAGCAGCCCCAGGGAGGGCGCAACTAATGAAAAACTGTTTTTT. Translating gives CASSPREGATNEKLFF.

This clonotype was counted at least ten times. V is TRBV20-1 and J is TRBJ1-2; the D gene is possibly TRBD1 (5 bases). The CDR3 extends over 13 amino acids. Germline loops: CDR1 DFQATT, CDR2 SNEGSKA (reference sequence). V was shortened by 0 bases and J by 6 bases, with 11 bases between the two germline ends. The CDR3 sequence is CSARDLGENGYTF. CDR3 coding DNA: TGCAGTGCTAGAGATCTGGGGGAAAATGGCTACACCTTC.

This clonotype showed up just a few times. CDR3 loop: CSAYGEISYEQYF. CDR3 DNA: TGCAGTGCCTATGGGGAGATCTCCTACGAGCAGTACTTC. The genes are TRBV20-1 and TRBJ2-7, with D perhaps matching TRBD2 (5 bases). Looked up from germline, CDR1 is DFQATT and CDR2 is SNEGSKA (reference sequence). The CDR3 sequence is 13 residues long. V shed 6 bases and J shed 0 bases, with 12 bases lying between them.

Worth noting for this clonotype: One junction end disagrees with the germline gene, perhaps due to a read error. The chain employs TRBV12-3 or TRBV12-4 and TRBJ2-7; 8 bases fit TRBD1. This CDR3 contains 13 residues. The CDR3 loop is CASSLDRGYEQCF. The CDR3, as DNA: TGTGCCAGCAGTTTAGACAGGGGGTACGAGCAGTGCTTC.

In its sample, this clonotype was seen a few times. The chain has TRBV3-1 and TRBJ1-1, with D unresolved. Germline V gene data show CDR1 as LGHDT and CDR2 as YNNKEL (reference sequence). There are 13 residues in the CDR3. V was trimmed by 4 bases and J by 4 bases, leaving 10 bases between them. CDR3 amino acids: CASSPRAATEAFF. In DNA, the CDR3 is TGTGCCAGCAGCCCCCGGGCTGCCACTGAAGCTTTCTTT.

Here the CDR3 DNA reads TGTGCCAGCAAATTCCCCCTGGGACAGCCAAACGAGCAGTACTTC. It specifies CASKFPLGQPNEQYF. This rearrangement joins TRBV6-1 to TRBJ2-7; 7 bases are shared with TRBD1. The CDR3 sequence is 15 residues long. Losses at the gene ends were 7 bases for V and 5 bases for J; bases not matched to a gene: 14. Germline CDR1 is MNHNS and CDR2 is SASEGT.

This clonotype showed up many times. The V and J genes are TRBV10-3 and TRBJ2-3, with 9 bases identical to TRBD1. This CDR3 has 13 amino acids. Trimming took 6 bases from V and 3 from J; bases not matched to a gene: 1. The germline CDR1 and CDR2 sequences are ENHRY and SYGVKD. The CDR3 DNA sequence: TGTGCCATCAGGGGACAGGGAACAGATACGCAGTATTTT. It codes for CAIRGQGTDTQYF.

This clonotype appeared many times. CDR3 DNA sequence: TGTGCCAGCAGTTACCGGAGCACAGATACGCAGTATTTT. As protein: CASSYRSTDTQYF. J is TRBJ2-3 and V is TRBV6-6; no clear D gene. CDR1 MNHNY and CDR2 SVGAGI come from the germline V gene (reference sequence). Trimming removed 2 bases at V and 0 bases at J, with 3 bases between. The CDR3 covers 13 residues.

The genes are TRBV6-2 or TRBV6-3 and TRBJ1-1; 8 bases map to TRBD1. The CDR3 totals 14 residues. Germline V lookup: CDR1 MNHEY, CDR2 SVGEGT. The J segment lost 4 bases and the V segment lost 7 bases, leaving 8 bases of the junction unmatched. The CDR3 loop is CASTRQGKSTEAFF. CDR3 DNA sequence: TGTGCCAGCACCAGACAGGGGAAAAGCACTGAAGCTTTCTTT.

J is TRBJ2-2 and V is TRBV24-1, with D maybe TRBD2 (6 bases). There are 17 residues in the CDR3. The germline CDR1 and CDR2 sequences are KGHDR and SFDVKD. The ends were cut back, 0 bases at V and 4 bases at J, with 14 bases in the middle. The CDR3 reads CATSDLGLPGGTGELFF. In DNA, the CDR3 is TGTGCCACCAGTGATTTGGGTCTGCCCGGGGGCACCGGGGAGCTGTTTTTT.

The chain recombines TRBV4-1 with TRBJ2-5; D perhaps matches TRBD2 (5 bases). With 4 bases removed from V and 2 bases from J, the gap between germline ends came to 14 bases. The germline gives CDR1 MGHRA, CDR2 YSYEKL. The CDR3 is 15 residues long. The DNA of the CDR3 is TGCGCCAGCAGCCCTGGGGAACGGGGACAAGAGACCCAGTACTTC. Translated, it gives CASSPGERGQETQYF.

The genes are TRBV6-9 and TRBJ2-7; 8 bases are a match to TRBD1. The CDR3 loop spans 14 amino acids. V trimming: 3 bases; J trimming: 5 bases; junction bases outside the gene matches: 6. CDR1 is MNHGY and CDR2 is SVAAGI in the germline V gene. The CDR3: CASSYGQGANEQYF. CDR3 sequence (DNA): TGTGCCAGCAGTTACGGGCAGGGGGCGAACGAGCAGTACTTC.

This clonotype was seen ten or more times. This chain connects TRBV7-2 to TRBJ2-7; a weak D match, TRBD1 (6 bases). Germline V CDR1 and CDR2: SGHTA, FQGNSA. The length of the CDR3 is 16 residues. V gave up 5 bases and J gave up 5 bases, with 22 bases separating them. The CDR3: CASSQTAGQPADEQYF. CDR3 in DNA: TGTGCCAGCAGCCAGACCGCCGGACAGCCGGCGGACGAGCAGTACTTC.

The chain combines TRBV11-3 with TRBJ2-3, with D uncertain. Per the germline V gene, CDR1 is SGHNT and CDR2 is YENEEA. The CDR3 has 13 residues. The V and J ends lost 6 bases and 2 bases respectively, with 9 bases between them. This CDR3 reads CASSYLYTDTQYF. CDR3 in DNA: TGTGCCAGCAGTTACCTATACACAGATACGCAGTATTTT.

The chain recombines TRBV28 with TRBJ1-5; unclear D gene. Trimming took 1 base from V and 2 from J, leaving 9 bases between them. From germline, CDR1 is MDHEN and CDR2 SYDVKM. This CDR3 region has 15 residues. CDR3 amino acids: CASSLSSGGNQPQHF. The DNA of the CDR3 is TGTGCCAGCAGTTTATCGAGCGGGGGCAATCAGCCCCAGCATTTT.

The chain combines TRBV19 with TRBJ2-7, with TRBD1 matching 9 bases. The V gene's germline CDR1 is LNHDA and CDR2 SQIVND (reference sequence). The V gene end was trimmed by 4 bases and the J gene end by 2 bases; junction bases not matched to a gene: 6. There are 15 residues in the CDR3. CDR3 sequence: CASSRRTGDPYEQYF. The CDR3 bases are TGTGCCAGTAGTAGGAGGACAGGGGACCCCTACGAGCAGTACTTC.

This CDR3 is CASSRAPGAPVLGYTF. The DNA of the CDR3 is TGTGCCAGCAGTAGGGCTCCGGGGGCGCCGGTTCTTGGCTACACCTTC. This sequence joins TRBV12-3 or TRBV12-4 and TRBJ1-2, with D perhaps matching TRBD1 (6 bases). This CDR3 region has 16 residues. Trimming removed 5 bases from V and 7 bases from J, with 23 bases in between.

The CDR3 DNA is TGTGCCAGCAAGGAGGGGACAGCTAGCAATCAGCCCCAGCATTTT. Amino acids: CASKEGTASNQPQHF. V usage is TRBV6-1 and J usage is TRBJ1-5; 7 positions match TRBD1. Trimming removed 7 bases from V and 0 bases from J; junction bases left unmatched: 6. The CDR3 contains 15 residues. Germline V gene sequence: CDR1 MNHNS, CDR2 SASEGT.

This clonotype was detected ten times or more. This chain uses TRBV19 with TRBJ2-7; 12 bases are a match to TRBD2. V dropped 5 bases and J dropped 4; count of bases not matched to a gene: 6. The CDR3 has 15 residues. CDR1 LNHDA and CDR2 SQIVND come from the germline V gene (reference sequence). The CDR3 region has the DNA TGTGCCAGTAGTCCGACTAGCGGGAGTCCGTACGAGCAGTACTTC. This gives the protein CASSPTSGSPYEQYF.

The chain employs TRBV19 and TRBJ1-2; 9 nucleotides line up with TRBD1. The CDR3 spans 14 residues. Germline assignment: CDR1 LNHDA and CDR2 SQIVND (reference sequence). The J segment lost 2 bases and the V segment lost 3 bases, leaving 1 base of the junction unmatched. The CDR3 is CASSIGTGNYGYTF. CDR3 coding DNA: TGTGCCAGTAGTATTGGGACAGGGAACTATGGCTACACCTTC. Supplemented by reference TRBV19 and TRBJ1-2, the full variable domain reads DGGITQSPKYLFRKEGQNVTLSCEQNLNHDAMYWYRQDPGQGLRLIYYSQIVNDFQKGDIAEGYSVSREKKESFPLTVTSAQKNPTAFYLCASSIGTGNYGYTFGSGTRLTVV.

This clonotype was seen ten or more times. The rearrangement links TRBV6-1 to TRBJ1-1; D gene uncertain. The V and J ends lost 3 bases and 10 bases respectively, with 12 bases between them. CDR1 MNHNS and CDR2 SASEGT come from the germline V gene. This CDR3 has 12 residues. This CDR3 reads CASSENGQGAFF. The CDR3, as DNA: TGTGCCAGCAGTGAGAACGGGCAAGGAGCTTTCTTT.

This clonotype was counted many times. This chain joins TRBV10-2 and TRBJ2-7; possible D gene TRBD1, 6 bases. The length of the CDR3 is 12 residues. Germline loops: CDR1 WSHSY, CDR2 SAAADI. Trimming cost V 7 bases and J 2 bases, with 9 bases left between them. The CDR3 region has the DNA TGCGCCAGCATTGGGACACCCTACGAGCAGTACTTC. Residues: CASIGTPYEQYF.